This T cell receptor beta chain originates from a study of shared clonotypes between healthy human individuals. General study results and limits: The generation probabilities recorded for non-shared clonotypes fell below those of clonotypes shared by all four donors.

The CDR3 has 14 residues. Germline V gene sequence: CDR1 SEHNR, CDR2 FQNEAQ (reference sequence). The trim removed 5 bases at V and 2 bases at J, leaving 2 bases unmatched. Terminally differentiated effector memory CD45RA+ cells were excluded by CCR7 positive selection of CD45RO-negative cells. Assay: immunoSEQ multiplex PCR; the TCRdb copy retains only in-frame clones and omits some. Of 550,000 to 750,000 clones listed, around 95% are singletons. This clone has just one count. Its cognate antigen is unknown. Material: naive CD8+ T cells sorted from blood. The receptor's source is a young woman in good health. The gene calls are TRBV7-9 and TRBJ1-4; 7 nucleotides agree with TRBD1. The CDR3 loop is CASSPQGTNEKLFF. CDR3 in DNA: TGTGCCAGCAGCCCACAGGGGACTAATGAAAAACTGTTTTTT. Supplemented by reference TRBV7-9 and TRBJ1-4, the full variable domain reads DTGVSQNPRHKITKRGQNVTFRCDPISEHNRLYWYRQTLGQGPEFLTYFQNEAQLEKSRLLSDRFSAERPKGSFSTLEIQRTEQGDSAMYLCASSPQGTNEKLFFGSGTQLSVL.